This T cell receptor (beta chain) emerged from a study of blood T cells in healthy people across ages. Findings of the study overall: CMV infection status of these donors was not known.

This CDR3 contains 14 residues. V was trimmed by 0 bases and J by 13 bases, leaving 17 bases between them. CDR1 and CDR2 from the germline V gene are SGDLS and YYNGEE. Using a J-beta primer mix together with a sample-barcoded 5' primer, a second PCR was run for about 6 to 11 cycles. Sequencing yielded, for each sample, at least 2.5 million paired-end reads carrying CDR3. In TCRdb, the 5' RACE reads were re-called with MiXCR into one record per CDR3 protein. Seen here are more than 650,000 distinct CDR3 sequences, approximately 53% observed once, and the top ten hold approximately 40%. This clonotype was detected a few times. Its antigen is as yet unknown. There were healthy Caucasian individuals from Russia, aged roughly 6 to 90, serving as donors. The extraction recovered at least 6 micrograms of total RNA per sample.

This TCR was sampled from a man older than 75 in good health. The gene calls are TRBV9 and TRBJ2-4; TRBD1 or TRBD2 may be the D gene (5 bases each). The sample comprised blood. For the CDR3, the DNA is TGTGCCAGCAGCGTAGCGGTCACAGGACTGGCGCAGTACTTC. Translated: CASSVAVTGLAQYF.